This passage covers 2 T cell receptor beta chains from one sample sequenced in a study of blood T cell repertoires in COVID-19. Repertoires were generated with immunoSEQ multiplex PCR, while TCRdb's copy carries only in-frame clones and drops some. This table has under 100,000 clones, over 60% appearing once. The sample consisted of peripheral blood. These receptors all come from an elderly woman with active or convalescent COVID-19.

This rearrangement joins TRBV28 to TRBJ1-2; a possible D gene is TRBD1 (6 bases). This CDR3 has 16 amino acids. With 8 bases removed from V and 0 bases from J, the gap between germline ends came to 19 bases. Per germline, CDR1 MDHEN and CDR2 SYDVKM. CDR3 sequence (DNA): TGTGCCAGCGGAGGATGGACAGACCCAACTAACTATGGCTACACCTTC. Protein sequence: CASGGWTDPTNYGYTF.

This clone was detected only a few times. This chain links TRBV15 with TRBJ1-5; possibly TRBD1 for D (6 bases). Germline loops: CDR1 LNHNV, CDR2 YYDKDF (reference sequence). Trimming removed 5 bases at V and 6 bases at J, with 17 bases between. The CDR3 contains 15 residues. The CDR3 spells CATSPRQGMGQPQHF. The CDR3 coding sequence is TGTGCCACCAGCCCCCGCCAGGGGATGGGTCAGCCCCAGCATTTT.